This TCR beta chain is from a study of T cells after yellow fever vaccination. Study-wide context: Fractions with few cells were prepared using SMART-Seq v4 Ultra Low Input.

The study's findings and limits: A minor fraction of clonotypes spanned both CD4 and CD8 compartments.

Ten or more counts support this clonotype. Its target is not known. The germline CDR1 and CDR2 sequences are MNHEY and SVGAGI. The CDR3 contains 16 residues. J lost 6 bases, V lost 2 bases, and 10 bases had no gene match. From the 5' RACE reads, TCRdb called clonotypes with MiXCR, one entry per CDR3 protein. Of 95,000 to 150,000 distinct CDR3 sequences listed, nearly 7.5% are singletons. The rearrangement links TRBV6-5 to TRBJ2-3, with 8 bases that match TRBD2. This receptor was taken from a man aged 18 to 29 who received the YFV17D yellow fever vaccine. The sample here was CD4+ T cells sorted from PBMCs, taken approximately 11 days after the first yellow fever vaccination. This chain's CDR3 is CASSYARGAGGDTQYF. In nucleotides, the CDR3 is TGTGCCAGCAGTTACGCCCGGGGTGCGGGGGGTGATACGCAGTATTTT.